The entry that follows covers one T cell receptor beta chain sequence. Its antigen is still unknown. Those with chemo-refractory metastatic non-small-cell lung cancer were treated with focal radiation combined with CTLA-4 blockade using ipilimumab. These data come from a study of radiotherapy plus CTLA-4 blockade in lung cancer. About the research overall: Objective response was observed in about 19% of patients, and disease control in approximately 30%.

Repertoires were generated with immunoSEQ multiplex PCR, while TCRdb's copy carries only in-frame clones and drops some. The sample gives tens of thousands of clones, approximately 85% of which show up once; about 6% is in the top ten. Germline-derived CDR1 and CDR2 are SSHAT and FNYEAQ (reference sequence). The CDR3 loop spans 15 amino acids. Trimming took off 1 base at V and 7 bases at J, with 15 bases between the two ends. Study results and limitations: Tumor-derived TCR clones expanded in blood after radiotherapy plus ipilimumab. Reportedly, early blood T cell clone dynamics best predicted response, with interferon-beta.

The V gene is TRBV7-7, the J gene TRBJ2-3, with D possibly being TRBD2 (6 bases). The sample in question was peripheral blood, obtained from a patient treated with radiotherapy plus ipilimumab. The TCR comes from a human donor with non-small cell lung cancer who had stable disease on radiotherapy plus ipilimumab. As DNA, the CDR3 is TGTGCCAGCAGCTTAGATGGAGGGCCTGGTTATACGCAGTATTTT. Protein: CASSLDGGPGYTQYF. Using reference TRBV7-7 and TRBJ2-3 for the parts outside the CDR3, the full variable domain is GAGVSQSPRYKVTKRGQDVTLRCDPISSHATLYWYQQALGQGPEFLTYFNYEAQPDKSGLPSDRFSAERPEGSISTLTIQRTEQRDSAMYRCASSLDGGPGYTQYFGPGTRLTVL.